A selection of T cell receptor beta chains follows, all from one sample in a study of cytomegalovirus exposure and HLA in healthy donors. Measured with immunoSEQ multiplex PCR; TCRdb has only the in-frame clones, and not every one. Altogether 150,000 to 200,000 clones are present, approximately 70% being singletons, with the ten largest covering 4% to 5%. The sample consisted of PBMCs. These receptors were collected from a man between 18 and 35 years old in good health and CMV-seropositive. CDR3s include the opening cysteine and the closing phenylalanine or tryptophan. A D gene is named only where the DNA matches it firmly. Not every row has a clone size; where given, it reads once, few, many or a size class.

v_call: TRBV29-1
clone_size: -
j_call: TRBJ2-1
d_call: TRBD1
cdr3_nt: TGCAGCGTTTCCAGGACAGGGTCTCACAATGAGCAGTTCTTC
cdr3_aa: CSVSRTGSHNEQFF

v_call: TRBV30
clone_size: -
j_call: TRBJ1-3
d_call: -
cdr3_nt: TGTGCCTCTCATCCGGACAACTCTGGAAACACCATATATTTT
cdr3_aa: CASHPDNSGNTIYF

v_call: TRBV18
clone_size: -
j_call: TRBJ2-1
d_call: -
cdr3_nt: TGTGCCAGCTCACTACTAGGGCAGGAGGGGTTCTTC
cdr3_aa: CASSLLGQEGFF

v_call: TRBV11-2
clone_size: -
j_call: TRBJ2-3
d_call: TRBD2
cdr3_nt: TGTGCCAGCAGCCTCCGGGGGGTGGCGGATACGCAGTATTTT
cdr3_aa: CASSLRGVADTQYF

v_call: TRBV2
clone_size: -
j_call: TRBJ1-2
d_call: -
cdr3_nt: TGTGCCAGCATGCCAGGGGCCTATGGCTACACCTTC
cdr3_aa: CASMPGAYGYTF

v_call: TRBV7-9
clone_size: few
j_call: TRBJ1-2
d_call: -
cdr3_nt: TGTGCCAGCAGCTTAACATTGCAGGGGCGCGGATATGGCTACACCTTC
cdr3_aa: CASSLTLQGRGYGYTF

v_call: TRBV5-1
clone_size: -
j_call: TRBJ1-3
d_call: -
cdr3_nt: TGCGCCAGCAGCCCAGACACGAGCTCTGGAAACACCATATATTTT
cdr3_aa: CASSPDTSSGNTIYF

v_call: TRBV6-5
clone_size: -
j_call: TRBJ1-2
d_call: -
cdr3_nt: TGTGCCAGCAGTTCCACAGGGTATGGCTACACCTTC
cdr3_aa: CASSSTGYGYTF

v_call: TRBV12-5
clone_size: -
j_call: TRBJ2-1
d_call: -
cdr3_nt: TGTGCTAGTGGTTTGGTAACTTCCTACAATGAGCAGTTCTTC
cdr3_aa: CASGLVTSYNEQFF

v_call: TRBV28
clone_size: -
j_call: TRBJ2-5
d_call: -
cdr3_nt: TGTGCCAGCTCCTCGGGGACTTTCCAAGAGACCCAGTACTTC
cdr3_aa: CASSSGTFQETQYF

v_call: TRBV7-2
clone_size: -
j_call: TRBJ2-5
d_call: TRBD1
cdr3_nt: TGTGCCAGCAGCTTAGGGGGACAGGGAAGTGAGACCCAGTACTTC
cdr3_aa: CASSLGGQGSETQYF

v_call: TRBV11-2
clone_size: -
j_call: TRBJ1-2
d_call: TRBD1
cdr3_nt: TGTGCCAGCAGCTTGGACAGGAGCAACTATGGCTACACCTTC
cdr3_aa: CASSLDRSNYGYTF

v_call: TRBV15
clone_size: -
j_call: TRBJ1-1
d_call: -
cdr3_nt: TGTGCCACCAGGGGGACATTTAACACTGAAGCTTTCTTT
cdr3_aa: CATRGTFNTEAFF

v_call: TRBV10-2
clone_size: -
j_call: TRBJ2-5
d_call: TRBD2
cdr3_nt: TGCGCCAGCAGTGAGTCAACGACTAGCGGACAAGAGACCCAGTACTTC
cdr3_aa: CASSESTTSGQETQYF

v_call: TRBV14
clone_size: -
j_call: TRBJ2-1
d_call: -
cdr3_nt: TGTGCCAGCAGGCGTACCTCGGACAGTTACAATGAGCAGTTCTTC
cdr3_aa: CASRRTSDSYNEQFF

v_call: TRBV18
clone_size: few
j_call: TRBJ2-2
d_call: TRBD2
cdr3_nt: TGTGCCAGCCAAGCACTGGGACTAGCCCTGAACACCGGGGAGCTGTTTTTT
cdr3_aa: CASQALGLALNTGELFF

v_call: TRBV29-1
clone_size: -
j_call: TRBJ1-1
d_call: -
cdr3_nt: TGCAGCGGGAGCTCGGGAGGTTACGGGAACACTGAAGCTTTCTTT
cdr3_aa: CSGSSGGYGNTEAFF

v_call: TRBV7-9
clone_size: -
j_call: TRBJ1-2
d_call: -
cdr3_nt: TGTGCCAGCAGCTTAGGGGCAGAAGGCTCTAACTATGGCTACACCTTC
cdr3_aa: CASSLGAEGSNYGYTF

v_call: TRBV4-1
clone_size: -
j_call: TRBJ1-6
d_call: -
cdr3_nt: TGCGCCAGCAGCCAAGCTAGGGGAACCAATTCACCCCTCCACTTT
cdr3_aa: CASSQARGTNSPLHF

v_call: TRBV6-4
clone_size: -
j_call: TRBJ1-2
d_call: -
cdr3_nt: TGTGCCAGCAGTGACTCGACTGTAGACGGCTACACCTTC
cdr3_aa: CASSDSTVDGYTF

v_call: TRBV6-1
clone_size: -
j_call: TRBJ2-2
d_call: TRBD1
cdr3_nt: TGTGCCAGCAGTGAAAACAGGGGGCTAACCGGGGAGCTGTTTTTT
cdr3_aa: CASSENRGLTGELFF

v_call: TRBV29-1
clone_size: -
j_call: TRBJ1-2
d_call: -
cdr3_nt: TGCAGCGTCGCTAAAACGGGGGGGGACTATGGCTACACCTTC
cdr3_aa: CSVAKTGGDYGYTF

v_call: TRBV19
clone_size: few
j_call: TRBJ1-2
d_call: -
cdr3_nt: TGTGCCAGTACGGAGGGAGACTATGGCTACACCTTC
cdr3_aa: CASTEGDYGYTF

v_call: TRBV6-1
clone_size: -
j_call: TRBJ2-1
d_call: TRBD2
cdr3_nt: TGTGCCAGCAGCCAGACTAGCGGGGGGGCCTTTGAGCAGTTCTTC
cdr3_aa: CASSQTSGGAFEQFF

v_call: TRBV7-8
clone_size: -
j_call: TRBJ1-2
d_call: TRBD1
cdr3_nt: TGTGCCAGCAGCTTAGAACAGGGGCTTGGTGGCTACACCTTC
cdr3_aa: CASSLEQGLGGYTF

v_call: TRBV5-1
clone_size: few
j_call: TRBJ2-5
d_call: -
cdr3_nt: TGCGCCAGCAGTACAGGGAACCCCCAAGAGACCCAGTACTTC
cdr3_aa: CASSTGNPQETQYF

v_call: TRBV12-5
clone_size: -
j_call: TRBJ2-5
d_call: -
cdr3_nt: TGTGCTAGTGGTTGGGGAGGCGGCAGGGAAGAGACCCAGTACTTC
cdr3_aa: CASGWGGGREETQYF

v_call: TRBV4-2
clone_size: -
j_call: TRBJ1-2
d_call: -
cdr3_nt: TGTGCCAGCAGCCAAGGCCCCGAACGCCGCCTAAACTATGGCTACACCTTC
cdr3_aa: CASSQGPERRLNYGYTF

v_call: TRBV6-1
clone_size: -
j_call: TRBJ1-2
d_call: -
cdr3_nt: TGTGCCAGCAGTGAAGAAGGAGGGCCCTATGGCTACACCTTC
cdr3_aa: CASSEEGGPYGYTF

v_call: TRBV15
clone_size: -
j_call: TRBJ2-1
d_call: TRBD1
cdr3_nt: TGTGCCACCAGCAGCTTTAGGACAGGGGCCCCTTTGGTCAGGCAGTTCTTC
cdr3_aa: CATSSFRTGAPLVRQFF

v_call: TRBV14
clone_size: -
j_call: TRBJ2-3
d_call: TRBD2
cdr3_nt: TGTGCCAGCAGCCAAGGGACTAGGAGCACAGATACGCAGTATTTT
cdr3_aa: CASSQGTRSTDTQYF

v_call: TRBV28
clone_size: -
j_call: TRBJ1-2
d_call: -
cdr3_nt: TGTGCCAGCAACGAAAATCGAATAACGGGTGGCTACACCTTC
cdr3_aa: CASNENRITGGYTF

v_call: TRBV2
clone_size: few
j_call: TRBJ2-1
d_call: TRBD1
cdr3_nt: TGTGCCAGCAGGGCCGGACAGGGGGGCTCTGATGAGCAGTTCTTC
cdr3_aa: CASRAGQGGSDEQFF

v_call: TRBV5-4
clone_size: -
j_call: TRBJ1-6
d_call: -
cdr3_nt: TGTGCCAGCAGCTTGGTTGGAGTTTATAATTCACCCCTCCACTTT
cdr3_aa: CASSLVGVYNSPLHF

v_call: TRBV6-6
clone_size: few
j_call: TRBJ2-1
d_call: TRBD1
cdr3_nt: TGTGCCAGCAGTTACACCATAGACAGGGTCTGGGGTGAGCAGTTCTTC
cdr3_aa: CASSYTIDRVWGEQFF

v_call: TRBV6-1
clone_size: -
j_call: TRBJ2-5
d_call: TRBD2
cdr3_nt: TGTGCCAGCATTTCTGGCGGGGGGGACGGGACCCAGTACTTC
cdr3_aa: CASISGGGDGTQYF

v_call: TRBV5-4
clone_size: -
j_call: TRBJ2-5
d_call: TRBD2
cdr3_nt: TGTGCCAGCAGCTTGGATGGGGGGGGGTGGGAGACCCAGTACTTC
cdr3_aa: CASSLDGGGWETQYF

v_call: TRBV2
clone_size: -
j_call: TRBJ2-1
d_call: -
cdr3_nt: TGTGCCAGCAGCCGAGGGGGGGGCTCCTACAATGAGCAGTTCTTC
cdr3_aa: CASSRGGGSYNEQFF

v_call: TRBV5-6
clone_size: -
j_call: TRBJ1-2
d_call: -
cdr3_nt: TGTGCCAGCAGCTTGGACAGGGCGCGAGGCTACACCTTC
cdr3_aa: CASSLDRARGYTF

v_call: TRBV5-1
clone_size: -
j_call: TRBJ1-5
d_call: TRBD1
cdr3_nt: TGCGCCAGCAGTCAGGGGGTGGATCAGCCCCAGCATTTT
cdr3_aa: CASSQGVDQPQHF

v_call: TRBV4-1
clone_size: -
j_call: TRBJ1-3
d_call: -
cdr3_nt: TGCGCCAGCAGCCAAATCGGGGGGGGACCCAGCTCTGGAAACACCATATATTTT
cdr3_aa: CASSQIGGGPSSGNTIYF